This is a list of T cell receptor beta chains from one sample in a study of technical replicates of blood from a few donors. Profiling relied on immunoSEQ multiplex PCR, and the TCRdb table lists in-frame clones only, not all of them. The sample consists of tens of thousands of clones, around 92% of them appearing once. The specimen was T cells isolated from PBMCs. These TCRs come from a human donor in good health. Each CDR3 is given with its conserved first and last residue. D genes are given only for firm matches. Size tells how often a clone was seen (once, few, many) or the class of an expanded clone, and some rows leave it out.

v_gene: TRBV5-6; d_gene: TRBD2; j_gene: TRBJ2-7; abundance: .; len: 18; CDR3nt: TGTGCCAGCAGCTTGGACGGGGGACTAGCGGGAGGGCCCCACGAGCAGTACTTC; CDR3aa: CASSLDGGLAGGPHEQYF
v_gene: TRBV7-9; d_gene: .; j_gene: TRBJ1-3; abundance: .; len: 14; CDR3nt: TGTGCCAGCAGCATCACAGGGTCTGGAAACACCATATATTTT; CDR3aa: CASSITGSGNTIYF
v_gene: TRBV29-1; d_gene: TRBD2; j_gene: TRBJ2-5; abundance: .; len: 17; CDR3nt: TGCAGCGTTGAAGGTTGGGGGATAGCGGGCAGCCAAGAGACCCAGTACTTC; CDR3aa: CSVEGWGIAGSQETQYF
v_gene: TRBV7-3; d_gene: .; j_gene: TRBJ2-2; abundance: .; len: 13; CDR3nt: TGTGCCAGCAGCCCAAAGAACACCGGGGAGCTGTTTTTT; CDR3aa: CASSPKNTGELFF
v_gene: TRBV7-2; d_gene: TRBD1; j_gene: TRBJ2-1; abundance: once; len: 13; CDR3nt: TGTGCCAGCAGAGGGACAGGGTACAATGAGCAGTTCTTC; CDR3aa: CASRGTGYNEQFF
v_gene: TRBV19; d_gene: TRBD1; j_gene: TRBJ1-2; abundance: .; len: 14; CDR3nt: TGTGCCAGTAGTATAGGACAGGGATTGGATGGCTACACCTTC; CDR3aa: CASSIGQGLDGYTF
v_gene: TRBV7-8; d_gene: .; j_gene: TRBJ1-1; abundance: .; len: 14; CDR3nt: TGTGCCAGCAGCGAGCGGGAGGGTTACACTGAAGCTTTCTTT; CDR3aa: CASSEREGYTEAFF
v_gene: TRBV5-1; d_gene: .; j_gene: TRBJ1-4; abundance: .; len: 16; CDR3nt: TGCGCCAGCAGCTGGGACAACTCCCCCGGTAATGAAAAACTGTTTTTT; CDR3aa: CASSWDNSPGNEKLFF
v_gene: TRBV10-3; d_gene: .; j_gene: TRBJ2-5; abundance: .; len: 13; CDR3nt: TGTGCCATCACGCCGACACCCCAAGAGACCCAGTACTTC; CDR3aa: CAITPTPQETQYF
v_gene: TRBV19; d_gene: TRBD1; j_gene: TRBJ2-1; abundance: .; len: 15; CDR3nt: TGTGCCAGTAGTCGGGACAGGGGAAGTTGGAATGAGCAGTTCTTC; CDR3aa: CASSRDRGSWNEQFF
v_gene: TRBV6-4; d_gene: .; j_gene: TRBJ2-3; abundance: .; len: 16; CDR3nt: TGTGCCAGCAGTGAATCGCCTGCCAAGCTGACAGATACGCAGTATTTT; CDR3aa: CASSESPAKLTDTQYF
v_gene: TRBV4-1; d_gene: .; j_gene: TRBJ1-2; abundance: .; len: 15; CDR3nt: TGCGCCAGCAGCCAAGAAGCCCTATTCTACTATGGCTACACCTTC; CDR3aa: CASSQEALFYYGYTF
v_gene: TRBV6-5; d_gene: .; j_gene: TRBJ1-1; abundance: few; len: 15; CDR3nt: TGTGCCAGCAGTTACTCGAGCTGGGGGCACACTGAAGCTTTCTTT; CDR3aa: CASSYSSWGHTEAFF
v_gene: TRBV27; d_gene: TRBD2; j_gene: TRBJ2-2; abundance: .; len: 21; CDR3nt: TGTGCCAGCAGTTTAATTTTGGGACTAGCGTCACTTCCACGGAACACCGGGGAGCTGTTTTTT; CDR3aa: CASSLILGLASLPRNTGELFF
v_gene: TRBV7-6; d_gene: TRBD1; j_gene: TRBJ1-2; abundance: .; len: 15; CDR3nt: TGTGCCAGCAGCTCTCCAAACAGGGGGCTCGATGGCTACACCTTC; CDR3aa: CASSSPNRGLDGYTF
v_gene: TRBV30; d_gene: TRBD2; j_gene: TRBJ2-1; abundance: .; len: 15; CDR3nt: TGTGCCTGGAGTGGGGCTAGCGGAGCCTACAATGAGCAGTTCTTC; CDR3aa: CAWSGASGAYNEQFF
v_gene: TRBV15; d_gene: .; j_gene: TRBJ1-5; abundance: .; len: 16; CDR3nt: TGTGCCACCAGCAGAGATGTATACACGTCAAATCAGCCCCAGCATTTT; CDR3aa: CATSRDVYTSNQPQHF
v_gene: TRBV11-3; d_gene: TRBD1; j_gene: TRBJ2-1; abundance: few; len: 15; CDR3nt: TGTGCCAGCGATGCAGGGGGAAGCTCCTACAATGAGCAGTTCTTC; CDR3aa: CASDAGGSSYNEQFF
v_gene: TRBV19; d_gene: .; j_gene: TRBJ1-5; abundance: .; len: 15; CDR3nt: TGTGCCAGTAGCAATACAATTTATAGCAATCAGCCCCAGCATTTT; CDR3aa: CASSNTIYSNQPQHF
v_gene: TRBV7-9; d_gene: .; j_gene: TRBJ2-2; abundance: .; len: 14; CDR3nt: TGTGCCAGCAGCTCCAGGGGGGACACCGGGGAGCTGTTTTTT; CDR3aa: CASSSRGDTGELFF
v_gene: TRBV5-6; d_gene: TRBD1; j_gene: TRBJ1-1; abundance: .; len: 15; CDR3nt: TGTGCCACCTCGGACAGGGCCGGTGCAAACACTGAAGCTTTCTTT; CDR3aa: CATSDRAGANTEAFF
v_gene: TRBV7-2; d_gene: TRBD1; j_gene: TRBJ1-1; abundance: .; len: 14; CDR3nt: TGTGCCAGCAGCACACAGGGGGCAGCGACTGAAGCTTTCTTT; CDR3aa: CASSTQGAATEAFF
v_gene: TRBV19; d_gene: TRBD1; j_gene: TRBJ1-2; abundance: .; len: 16; CDR3nt: TGTGCCAGTAGTATTATGGGACAGACCATGGACTATGGCTACACCTTC; CDR3aa: CASSIMGQTMDYGYTF
v_gene: TRBV2; d_gene: TRBD2; j_gene: TRBJ2-7; abundance: .; len: 13; CDR3nt: TGTGCCAGCGGGGGGGGAACCTTCTACGAGCAGTACTTC; CDR3aa: CASGGGTFYEQYF
v_gene: TRBV10-3; d_gene: .; j_gene: TRBJ1-2; abundance: .; len: 13; CDR3nt: TGTGCCATCGGAGCCAGGGGCGCATATGGCTACACCTTC; CDR3aa: CAIGARGAYGYTF
v_gene: TRBV6-5; d_gene: TRBD1; j_gene: TRBJ1-1; abundance: .; len: 14; CDR3nt: TGTGCCAGCAGGGGGGGACAGGCAAACACTGAAGCTTTCTTT; CDR3aa: CASRGGQANTEAFF
v_gene: TRBV19; d_gene: TRBD2; j_gene: TRBJ2-1; abundance: .; len: 14; CDR3nt: TGTGCCAGTAGTTTCGGGACTAGCCACAATGAGCAGTTCTTC; CDR3aa: CASSFGTSHNEQFF
v_gene: TRBV11-3; d_gene: TRBD2; j_gene: TRBJ2-7; abundance: .; len: 16; CDR3nt: TGTGCCAGCAGCTCCGAACTTAGCGGGACAACCTACGAGCAGTACTTC; CDR3aa: CASSSELSGTTYEQYF
v_gene: TRBV5-1; d_gene: .; j_gene: TRBJ2-2; abundance: .; len: 15; CDR3nt: TGCGCCAGCAGCGGTACCAATGGGCTCACCGGGGAGCTGTTTTTT; CDR3aa: CASSGTNGLTGELFF
v_gene: TRBV7-3; d_gene: TRBD2; j_gene: TRBJ2-1; abundance: .; len: 15; CDR3nt: TGTGCCAGCAGCTTAATCACTAGCGGGAGCAGTGAGCAGTTCTTC; CDR3aa: CASSLITSGSSEQFF
v_gene: TRBV28; d_gene: .; j_gene: TRBJ2-3; abundance: .; len: 15; CDR3nt: TGTGCCAGCAGTTCGAGGACAGTCTTCACAGATACGCAGTATTTT; CDR3aa: CASSSRTVFTDTQYF
v_gene: TRBV7-2; d_gene: .; j_gene: TRBJ2-7; abundance: .; len: 14; CDR3nt: TGTGCCAGCAGCTGGGGACTTACTGCCTACGAGCAGTACTTC; CDR3aa: CASSWGLTAYEQYF
v_gene: TRBV2; d_gene: .; j_gene: TRBJ1-2; abundance: .; len: 16; CDR3nt: TGTGCCAGCAGTGAAGCCCTATCACAGATTAACTATGGCTACACCTTC; CDR3aa: CASSEALSQINYGYTF
v_gene: TRBV7-8; d_gene: .; j_gene: TRBJ2-7; abundance: .; len: 14; CDR3nt: TGTGCCAGCAGCTTAGGGACTGGATTATACGAGCAGTACTTC; CDR3aa: CASSLGTGLYEQYF
v_gene: TRBV9; d_gene: TRBD1; j_gene: TRBJ1-2; abundance: .; len: 13; CDR3nt: TGTGCCAGCAGCCCGGGGACAGGGGAAGGCTACACCTTC; CDR3aa: CASSPGTGEGYTF
v_gene: TRBV19; d_gene: TRBD1; j_gene: TRBJ1-2; abundance: .; len: 13; CDR3nt: TGTGCCACCCGGGACAGGGGCGGCTATGGCTACACCTTC; CDR3aa: CATRDRGGYGYTF
v_gene: TRBV5-6; d_gene: TRBD1; j_gene: TRBJ1-2; abundance: .; len: 18; CDR3nt: TGTGCCAGCAGACGGAAACCACTACAGGGGGCGCCGGGCTATGGCTACACCTTC; CDR3aa: CASRRKPLQGAPGYGYTF
v_gene: TRBV7-9; d_gene: .; j_gene: TRBJ2-1; abundance: .; len: 17; CDR3nt: TGTGCCAGCAGTTTACCGAGGTTGGGAGTCGCGGAGAATGAGCAGTTCTTC; CDR3aa: CASSLPRLGVAENEQFF
v_gene: TRBV13; d_gene: .; j_gene: TRBJ1-4; abundance: .; len: 14; CDR3nt: TGTGCCAGCAGCTTAGGTCGGGTTAATGAAAAACTGTTTTTT; CDR3aa: CASSLGRVNEKLFF
v_gene: TRBV29-1; d_gene: TRBD1; j_gene: TRBJ1-4; abundance: .; len: 12; CDR3nt: TGCAGCGTTGAGGACAGGGGAGAAAAACTGTTTTTT; CDR3aa: CSVEDRGEKLFF
v_gene: TRBV30; d_gene: .; j_gene: TRBJ2-2; abundance: .; len: 14; CDR3nt: TGTGCCCAAAAGAAGGGAGTCACCACCGGGGAGCTGTTTTTT; CDR3aa: CAQKKGVTTGELFF
v_gene: TRBV28; d_gene: .; j_gene: TRBJ2-1; abundance: .; len: 13; CDR3nt: TGTGCCAGCTTTGACAGCGGGTACAATGAGCAGTTCTTC; CDR3aa: CASFDSGYNEQFF
v_gene: TRBV5-1; d_gene: TRBD2; j_gene: TRBJ2-1; abundance: .; len: 14; CDR3nt: TGCGCCAGCAGCCCTAGCGGGTCGCGCAATGAGCAGTTCTTC; CDR3aa: CASSPSGSRNEQFF
v_gene: TRBV30; d_gene: .; j_gene: TRBJ2-7; abundance: .; len: 12; CDR3nt: TGTGCCTGGAGTCCCTACCGCGTGGAGCAGTACTTC; CDR3aa: CAWSPYRVEQYF
v_gene: TRBV7-9; d_gene: .; j_gene: TRBJ2-2; abundance: .; len: 14; CDR3nt: TGTGCCAGCAGCTTTGGCTGGAACACCGGGGAGCTGTTTTTT; CDR3aa: CASSFGWNTGELFF
v_gene: TRBV9; d_gene: TRBD1; j_gene: TRBJ2-2; abundance: .; len: 15; CDR3nt: TGTGCCAGCAGCGTCGCCTCGACAGGGTCCGGGGAGCTGTTTTTT; CDR3aa: CASSVASTGSGELFF
v_gene: TRBV28; d_gene: TRBD1; j_gene: TRBJ2-5; abundance: .; len: 15; CDR3nt: TGTGCCAGCAGTTTGGGAGGACAGGGGGAAGAGACCCAGTACTTC; CDR3aa: CASSLGGQGEETQYF
v_gene: TRBV7-2; d_gene: .; j_gene: TRBJ2-7; abundance: .; len: 15; CDR3nt: TGTGCCAGCAGCTTAGTTCTTGCTAGCTCCTACGAGCAGTACTTC; CDR3aa: CASSLVLASSYEQYF
v_gene: TRBV4-2; d_gene: TRBD1; j_gene: TRBJ2-7; abundance: .; len: 17; CDR3nt: TGTGCCAGCAGCCAAAGCTCCGGGACAGGGATTGTCTACGAGCAGTACTTC; CDR3aa: CASSQSSGTGIVYEQYF
v_gene: TRBV7-2; d_gene: TRBD1; j_gene: TRBJ1-4; abundance: once; len: 16; CDR3nt: TGTGCCAGCAGCTCGTTACCGGGACAGGCGAATGAAAAACTGTTTTTT; CDR3aa: CASSSLPGQANEKLFF
v_gene: TRBV7-2; d_gene: .; j_gene: TRBJ2-7; abundance: .; len: 14; CDR3nt: TGTGCCAGCAGCGACTACCTACGGGGCTACGAGCAGTACTTC; CDR3aa: CASSDYLRGYEQYF
v_gene: TRBV10-3; d_gene: .; j_gene: TRBJ1-3; abundance: .; len: 15; CDR3nt: TGTGCCATCAGCTTCGGACAGATTACTGGAAACACCATATATTTT; CDR3aa: CAISFGQITGNTIYF
v_gene: TRBV5-1; d_gene: .; j_gene: TRBJ2-3; abundance: .; len: 15; CDR3nt: TGCGCCAGCAGCTTGGCGGCTAGCGAAAGTAGTACGCAGTATTTT; CDR3aa: CASSLAASESSTQYF
v_gene: TRBV5-1; d_gene: TRBD2; j_gene: TRBJ2-2; abundance: .; len: 15; CDR3nt: TGCGCCAGCATCCCCACGGGGGGGGGTGCCGGGGAGCTGTTTTTT; CDR3aa: CASIPTGGGAGELFF
v_gene: TRBV7-3; d_gene: TRBD2; j_gene: TRBJ2-7; abundance: .; len: 11; CDR3nt: TGTGCCAGCAGCTTCGGACTAGGGCAGTACTTC; CDR3aa: CASSFGLGQYF
v_gene: TRBV4-3; d_gene: TRBD1; j_gene: TRBJ1-5; abundance: few; len: 15; CDR3nt: TGCGCCAGCAGCCAAGAGACAGGGGGTAATCAGCCCCAGCATTTT; CDR3aa: CASSQETGGNQPQHF